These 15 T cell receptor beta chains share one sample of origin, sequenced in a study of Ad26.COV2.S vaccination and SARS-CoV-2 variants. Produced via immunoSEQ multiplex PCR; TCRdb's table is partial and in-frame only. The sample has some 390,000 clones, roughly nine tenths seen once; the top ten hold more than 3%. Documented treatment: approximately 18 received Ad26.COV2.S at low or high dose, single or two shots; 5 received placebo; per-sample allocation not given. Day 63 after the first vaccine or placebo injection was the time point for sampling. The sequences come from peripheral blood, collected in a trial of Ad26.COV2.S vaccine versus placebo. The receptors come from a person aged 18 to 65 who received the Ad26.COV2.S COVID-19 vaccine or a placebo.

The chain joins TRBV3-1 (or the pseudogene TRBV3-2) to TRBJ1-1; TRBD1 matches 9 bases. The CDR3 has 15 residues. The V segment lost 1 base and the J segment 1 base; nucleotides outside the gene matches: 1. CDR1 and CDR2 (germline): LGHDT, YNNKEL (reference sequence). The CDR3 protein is CASSQVDRGNTEAFF. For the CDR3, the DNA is TGTGCCAGCAGCCAAGTGGACAGGGGGAACACTGAAGCTTTCTTT.

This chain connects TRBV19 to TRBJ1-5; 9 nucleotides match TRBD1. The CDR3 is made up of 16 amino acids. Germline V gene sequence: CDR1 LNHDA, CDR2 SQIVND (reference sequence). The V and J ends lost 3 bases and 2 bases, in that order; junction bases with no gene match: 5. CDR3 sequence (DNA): TGTGCCAGTAGTATCTCGAGGACAGGGGGCAATCAGCCCCAGCATTTT. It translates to CASSISRTGGNQPQHF.

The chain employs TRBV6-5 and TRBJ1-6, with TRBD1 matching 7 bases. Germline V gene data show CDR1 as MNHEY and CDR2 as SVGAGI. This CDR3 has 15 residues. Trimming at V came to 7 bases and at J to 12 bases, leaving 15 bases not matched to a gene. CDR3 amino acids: CASNPIPGQTLPLHF. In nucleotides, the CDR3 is TGTGCCAGCAACCCAATCCCGGGACAGACTTTACCCCTCCACTTT.

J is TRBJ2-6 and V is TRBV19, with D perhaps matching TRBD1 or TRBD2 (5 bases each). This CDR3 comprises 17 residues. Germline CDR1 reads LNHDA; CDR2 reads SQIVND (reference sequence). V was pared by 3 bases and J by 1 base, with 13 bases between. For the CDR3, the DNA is TGTGCCAGTAGTATTGGGGACGGACCGTCTGGGGCCAACGTCCTGACTTTC. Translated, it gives CASSIGDGPSGANVLTF.

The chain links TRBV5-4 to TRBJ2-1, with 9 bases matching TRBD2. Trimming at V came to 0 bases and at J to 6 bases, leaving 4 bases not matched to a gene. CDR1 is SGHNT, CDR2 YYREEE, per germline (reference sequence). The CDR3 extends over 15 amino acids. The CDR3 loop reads CASSLGRGGLNEQFF. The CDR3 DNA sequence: TGTGCCAGCAGCTTGGGGCGGGGGGGCCTCAATGAGCAGTTCTTC.

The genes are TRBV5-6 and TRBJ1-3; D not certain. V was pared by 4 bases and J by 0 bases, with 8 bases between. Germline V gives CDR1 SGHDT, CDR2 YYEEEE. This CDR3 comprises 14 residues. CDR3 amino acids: CASSVTSSGNTIYF. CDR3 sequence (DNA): TGTGCCAGCAGCGTAACTAGCTCTGGAAACACCATATATTTT.

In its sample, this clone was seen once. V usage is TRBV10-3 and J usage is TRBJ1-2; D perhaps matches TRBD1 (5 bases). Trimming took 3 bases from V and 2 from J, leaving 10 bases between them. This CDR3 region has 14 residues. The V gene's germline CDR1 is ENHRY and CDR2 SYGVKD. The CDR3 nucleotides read TGTGCCATCAGTGACGGGGGAAACAACTATGGCTACACCTTC. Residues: CAISDGGNNYGYTF.

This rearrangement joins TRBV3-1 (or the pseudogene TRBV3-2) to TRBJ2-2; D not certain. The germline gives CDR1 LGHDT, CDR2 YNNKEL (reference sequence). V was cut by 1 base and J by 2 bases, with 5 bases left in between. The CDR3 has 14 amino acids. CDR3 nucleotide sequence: TGTGCCAGCAGCCAAGGACTTAACACCGGGGAGCTGTTTTTT. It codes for CASSQGLNTGELFF.

The CDR3 DNA reads TGTGCCACCAGTGATTCCCGACGGGAGGCCGGGGAGCTGTTTTTT. Its protein product is CATSDSRREAGELFF. J is TRBJ2-2 and V is TRBV24-1, with 7 bases fitting TRBD2. The CDR3 totals 15 residues. V dropped 2 bases and J dropped 6; count of bases not matched to a gene: 5. The germline V gene encodes CDR1 KGHDR and CDR2 SFDVKD.

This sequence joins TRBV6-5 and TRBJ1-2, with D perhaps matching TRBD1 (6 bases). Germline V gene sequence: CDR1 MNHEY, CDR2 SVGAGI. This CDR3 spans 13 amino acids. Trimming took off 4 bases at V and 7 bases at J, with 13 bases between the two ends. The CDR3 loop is CASSSRQVTGYTF. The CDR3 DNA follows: TGTGCCAGCAGTTCTCGACAGGTGACTGGCTACACCTTC.

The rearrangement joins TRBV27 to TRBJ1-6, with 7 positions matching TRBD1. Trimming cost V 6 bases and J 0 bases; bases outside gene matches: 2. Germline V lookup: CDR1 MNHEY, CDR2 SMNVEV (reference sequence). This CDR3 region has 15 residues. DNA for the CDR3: TGTGCCAGCAGGGACAGGAGCTCCTATAATTCACCCCTCCACTTT. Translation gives CASRDRSSYNSPLHF.

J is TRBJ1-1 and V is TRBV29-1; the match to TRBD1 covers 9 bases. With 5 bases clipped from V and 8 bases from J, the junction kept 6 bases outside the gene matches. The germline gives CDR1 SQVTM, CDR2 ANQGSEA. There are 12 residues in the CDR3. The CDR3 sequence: CSVLRDRVEAFF. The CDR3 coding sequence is TGCAGCGTTCTCCGGGACAGGGTAGAAGCTTTCTTT.

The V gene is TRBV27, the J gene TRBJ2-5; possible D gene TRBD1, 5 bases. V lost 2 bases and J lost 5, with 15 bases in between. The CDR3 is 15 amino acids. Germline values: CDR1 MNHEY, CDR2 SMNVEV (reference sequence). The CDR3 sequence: CASSLTGWGSETQYF. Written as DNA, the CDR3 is TGTGCCAGCAGTTTAACAGGTTGGGGTAGCGAGACCCAGTACTTC.

The CDR3 coding sequence is TGTGCCAGCAGTTACCGGACAGGCGAGCAGTACTTC. Translated: CASSYRTGEQYF. The rearrangement links TRBV6-5 to TRBJ2-7; 7 bases are a match to TRBD1. The CDR3 is 12 residues long. Trimming removed 2 bases from V and 6 bases from J; junction bases left unmatched: 1. Looked up from germline, CDR1 is MNHEY and CDR2 is SVGAGI.

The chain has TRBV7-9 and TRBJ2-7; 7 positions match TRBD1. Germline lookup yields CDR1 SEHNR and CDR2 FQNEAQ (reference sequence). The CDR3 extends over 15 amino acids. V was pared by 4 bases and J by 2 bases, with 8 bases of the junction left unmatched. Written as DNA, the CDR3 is TGTGCCAGCAGCTCCACCGGGACAGAGCCCTACGAGCAGTACTTC. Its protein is CASSSTGTEPYEQYF.